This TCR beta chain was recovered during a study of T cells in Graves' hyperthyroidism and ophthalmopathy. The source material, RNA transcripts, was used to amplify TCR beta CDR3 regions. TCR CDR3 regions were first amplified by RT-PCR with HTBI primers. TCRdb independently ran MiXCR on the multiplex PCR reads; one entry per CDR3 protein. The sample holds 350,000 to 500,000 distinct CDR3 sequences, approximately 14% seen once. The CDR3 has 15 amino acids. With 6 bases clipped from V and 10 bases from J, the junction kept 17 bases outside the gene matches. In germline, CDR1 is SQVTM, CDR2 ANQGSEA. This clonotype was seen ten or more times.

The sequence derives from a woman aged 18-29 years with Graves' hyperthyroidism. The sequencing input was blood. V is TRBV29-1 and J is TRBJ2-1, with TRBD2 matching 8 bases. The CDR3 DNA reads TGCAGCGTGGAGGGGTTGGTTAGCGGGATAACGGAGCAGTTCTTC. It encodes CSVEGLVSGITEQFF.